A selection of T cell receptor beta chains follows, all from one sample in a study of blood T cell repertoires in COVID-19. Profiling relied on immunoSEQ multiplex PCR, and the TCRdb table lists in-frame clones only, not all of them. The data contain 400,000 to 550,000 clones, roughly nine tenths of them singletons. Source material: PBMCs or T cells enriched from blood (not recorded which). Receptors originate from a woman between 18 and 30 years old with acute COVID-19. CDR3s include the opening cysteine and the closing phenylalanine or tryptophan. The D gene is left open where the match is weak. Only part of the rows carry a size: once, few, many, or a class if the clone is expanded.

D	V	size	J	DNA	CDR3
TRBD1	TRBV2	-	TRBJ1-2	TGTGCCAGCAGATCTACAGGGGGCGCGGGCTATGGCTACACCTTC	CASRSTGGAGYGYTF
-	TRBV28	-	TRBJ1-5	TGTGCCAGCAGTTTCGTGCCGGGGGACCCACTGTCAAGGAATCAGCCCCAGCATTTT	CASSFVPGDPLSRNQPQHF
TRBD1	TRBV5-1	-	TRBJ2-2	TGCGCCAGCAGCTTGGGATACAGGGGGACGTCCGGGGAGCTGTTTTTT	CASSLGYRGTSGELFF
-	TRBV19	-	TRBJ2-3	TGTGCCAGTAGTATGAGGATCTCAGATACGCAGTATTTT	CASSMRISDTQYF
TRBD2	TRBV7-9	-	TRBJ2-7	TGTGCCAGCAGATACGGCACCGGGACTAGCGGATACGAGCAGTACTTC	CASRYGTGTSGYEQYF
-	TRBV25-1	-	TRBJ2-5	TGTGCCAGCAGTGAAGAGGGGGTCAAAGAGACCCAGTACTTC	CASSEEGVKETQYF
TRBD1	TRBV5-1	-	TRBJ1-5	TGCGCCAGCAGCCTGGACAGGGATCAGCCCCAGCATTTT	CASSLDRDQPQHF
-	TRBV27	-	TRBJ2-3	TGTGCCAGCAGTTTCCAGCGGGAGACAGGGACAGATACGCAGTATTTT	CASSFQRETGTDTQYF
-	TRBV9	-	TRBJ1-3	TGTGCCAGCAGCGTAGGGGGGGAGACTGGAAACACCATATATTTT	CASSVGGETGNTIYF
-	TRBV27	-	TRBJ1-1	TGTGCCAGCGGACAAGACACTGAAGCTTTCTTT	CASGQDTEAFF
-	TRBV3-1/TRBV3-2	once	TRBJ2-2	TGTGCCAGCAGCCGCAGTTCGAACACCGGGGAGCTGTTTTTT	CASSRSSNTGELFF
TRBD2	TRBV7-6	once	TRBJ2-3	TGTGCCAGCAGCTTAGTGACTAGCGGGCTTAGCACAGATACGCAGTATTTT	CASSLVTSGLSTDTQYF
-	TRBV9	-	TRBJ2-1	TGTGCCAGCAGCGTCGGACTGAATACCTACAATGAGCAGTTCTTC	CASSVGLNTYNEQFF
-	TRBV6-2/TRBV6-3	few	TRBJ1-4	TGTGCCAGCAGTTCGGTCCCCCCCACGGAAAAACTGTTTTTT	CASSSVPPTEKLFF
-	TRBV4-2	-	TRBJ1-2	TGTGCCAGCAGCCAAGATTGGGCAGAAACCCGAATCGGCTACACCTTC	CASSQDWAETRIGYTF
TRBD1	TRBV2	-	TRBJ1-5	TGTGCCAGCAAGGGACAGATCAATCAGCCCCAGCATTTT	CASKGQINQPQHF
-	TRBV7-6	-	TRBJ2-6	TGTGCCAGCAGCTTAGAAGGGGCTGGGGCCAACGTCCTGACTTTC	CASSLEGAGANVLTF
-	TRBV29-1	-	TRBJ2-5	TGCAGCGTTGGACGGGGAAGTGAGACCCAGTACTTC	CSVGRGSETQYF
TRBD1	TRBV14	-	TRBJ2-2	TGTGCCAGCAGCCAATTTCGGACAGGGATCATATCCGGGGAGCTGTTTTTT	CASSQFRTGIISGELFF
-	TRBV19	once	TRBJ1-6	TGTGCCAGTAGCTTGACTTCCCGCGGAACTAATTCACCCCTCCACTTT	CASSLTSRGTNSPLHF
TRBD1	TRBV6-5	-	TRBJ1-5	TGTGCCAGCAGCCAGGGACAGGGACGCAATCAGCCCCAGCATTTT	CASSQGQGRNQPQHF
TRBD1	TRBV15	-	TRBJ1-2	TGTGCCACCAGCAGGACAGGGGGCGACTATGGCTACACCTTC	CATSRTGGDYGYTF
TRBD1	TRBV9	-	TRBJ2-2	TGTGCCAGCAGCGTAGGGGGACAGCTCACCGGGGAGCTGTTTTTT	CASSVGGQLTGELFF
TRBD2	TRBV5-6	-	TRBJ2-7	TGTGCCAGCAGCTTGTATGCGGGAGGAGGGGAGCAGTACTTC	CASSLYAGGGEQYF
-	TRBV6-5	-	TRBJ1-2	TGTGCCAGCAGTTACTCCCCTTACTATGGCTACACCTTC	CASSYSPYYGYTF
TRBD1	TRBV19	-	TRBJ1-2	TGTGCCAGTAGTACCCAACAGGGGCCCCAAGGAAGCTACACCTTC	CASSTQQGPQGSYTF
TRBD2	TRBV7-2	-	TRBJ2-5	TGTGCCAGCAGCTTACCGGGACTAGTTTCAGAGACCCAGTACTTC	CASSLPGLVSETQYF
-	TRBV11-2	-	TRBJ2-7	TGTGCCAGCAGCTTAGGTTCTAGCTACGAGCAGTACTTC	CASSLGSSYEQYF
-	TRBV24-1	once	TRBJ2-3	TGTGCCACCTCTAGTGTCGGACTTTTCAGCACAGATACGCAGTATTTT	CATSSVGLFSTDTQYF
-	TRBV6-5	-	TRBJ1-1	TGTGCCAGCAGGACAGGTCGACGAGGTGCTTTCTTT	CASRTGRRGAFF
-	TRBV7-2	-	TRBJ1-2	TGTGCCAGCAGCATGGCAGGGTCTGGCTATGGCTACACCTTC	CASSMAGSGYGYTF